This is a list of T cell receptor beta chains from one sample in a study of blood T cells in healthy people across ages. TCRdb recomputed calls from the 5' RACE reads with MiXCR, one row per CDR3 protein. The sample has about 630,000 distinct CDR3 sequences, approximately 21% seen once. Sequenced: blood. These receptors all come from a man between 65 and 85 years old in good health. The CDR3 runs from the conserved cysteine through the conserved F or W. Fields, in order: clone size, D gene, V gene, J gene, CDR3 DNA, CDR3 protein. A D gene is named only where the DNA matches it firmly. Where a row states a size, it is once, few, many or the class of an expanded clone; other rows omit it.

>few|TRBD1|TRBV20-1|TRBJ1-4
TGCAGTGCAGGACAGGCAACTAATGAAAAACTGTTTTTT
CSAGQATNEKLFF
>many|TRBD2|TRBV7-9|TRBJ2-1
TGTGCCAGCAGCTTACCCCTAGCGGGGGAGCAGTTCTTC
CASSLPLAGEQFF
>-|TRBD1|TRBV2|TRBJ2-3
TGTGCCAGCACGCAACACCGACAGGGGGGCACAGATACGCAGTATTTT
CASTQHRQGGTDTQYF
>-|TRBD2|TRBV20-1|TRBJ2-5
TGCAGTGCTAGCTTGGGACTAGCGGGGACCTTTCAAGAGACCCAGTACTTC
CSASLGLAGTFQETQYF
>few|TRBD2|TRBV24-1|TRBJ2-7
TGTGCCACAAGCCTAGCGGGAGTTGTGTACGAGCAGTACTTC
CATSLAGVVYEQYF
>few|-|TRBV12-3/TRBV12-4|TRBJ1-6
TGTGCCAGCAGTTTAGACAGAAATTCACCCCACCACTTT
CASSLDRNSPHHF
>-|-|TRBV20-1|TRBJ2-3
TGCAGTGCTAGTTCGGGATCCGGGAGCACAGATACGCAGTATTTT
CSASSGSGSTDTQYF
>-|-|TRBV25-1|TRBJ1-5
TGTGCCAGCAGACGACGGACAGATCATCAGCCCCAGCATTTT
CASRRRTDHQPQHF
>few|-|TRBV29-1|TRBJ2-7
TGCAGCGTACGGGGTAGGGGAACCTACGAGCAGTACTTC
CSVRGRGTYEQYF
>-|-|TRBV28|TRBJ2-1
TGTGCCAACAGTTTGGGGCAGGCCAGTTACAATGAGCAGTTCTTC
CANSLGQASYNEQFF
>few|-|TRBV5-4|TRBJ2-2
TGTGCCAGCAGCTTGGAACTCACCGGGGAGCTGTTTTTT
CASSLELTGELFF
>-|-|TRBV15|TRBJ2-1
TGTGCCACCAGCAGAGAGGGACTTTCACACAATGAGCAGTTCTTC
CATSREGLSHNEQFF
>few|-|TRBV9|TRBJ2-5
TGTGCCAGCAGCGTGAGTCTGAAAGAGACCCAGTACTTC
CASSVSLKETQYF
>-|-|TRBV30|TRBJ2-7
TGTGCCTGGAGTGTAGCTCAAACCTACGAGCAGTACTTC
CAWSVAQTYEQYF
>-|-|TRBV3-1|TRBJ2-7
TGTGCCAGCAGCCATGGATACAAGAGCTCCTACGAGCAGTACTTC
CASSHGYKSSYEQYF
>few|-|TRBV20-1|TRBJ2-7
TGCAGTGCTAGACTCGGTCGGGAGCAGTACTTC
CSARLGREQYF
>-|TRBD2|TRBV4-1|TRBJ2-7
TGCGCCAGCAGCCAAGAGATGGGACTAGTGGGAGGCTACGAGCAGTACTTC
CASSQEMGLVGGYEQYF
>few|TRBD1|TRBV7-7|TRBJ2-2
TGTGCTAGCAGCTTCCCGGGACAGGGGAACACCGGGGAGCTGTTTTTT
CASSFPGQGNTGELFF
>-|-|TRBV20-1|TRBJ1-5
TGCAGTGCTAGAGAAGGGATCAATCAGCCCCAGCATTTT
CSAREGINQPQHF
>-|-|TRBV10-3|TRBJ2-2
TGTGCCATCCGCCCGGGGACGAGCGCGAACACCGGGGAGCTGTTTTTT
CAIRPGTSANTGELFF
>-|TRBD2|TRBV2|TRBJ2-7
TGTGCCAGCAGTGATGTGGGAGGGATAACTTACGAGCAGTACTTC
CASSDVGGITYEQYF
>-|TRBD1|TRBV7-9|TRBJ2-5
TGTGCCAGCAGCTTAAATCCAGGGGGCGGTTTAGAGACCCAGTACTTC
CASSLNPGGGLETQYF
>few|TRBD2|TRBV5-1|TRBJ2-1
TGCGCCAGCAGCGAGCCATCTAGCGGGAGATTGGGTGAGCAGTTCTTC
CASSEPSSGRLGEQFF
>-|-|TRBV6-5|TRBJ1-1
TGTGCCAGCAGTTACTCTCGGGGGGTCAACACTGAAGCTTTCTTT
CASSYSRGVNTEAFF
>-|-|TRBV7-2|TRBJ2-3
TGTGCCAGCAGCATGGGACTCAGCACAGATACGCAGTATTTT
CASSMGLSTDTQYF
>few|-|TRBV12-3/TRBV12-4|TRBJ1-1
TGTGCCAGCAGTCCCGCGGCGGACGTGAACACTGAAGCTTTCTTT
CASSPAADVNTEAFF
>-|TRBD2|TRBV3-1|TRBJ2-4
TGTGCCAGCAGCCGAGGGACTAGCGGGAGGGATGTCATTCAGTACTTC
CASSRGTSGRDVIQYF
>-|-|TRBV15|TRBJ1-4
TGTGCCACCAGCAGAGGACAGTTAAATGAAAAACTGTTTTTT
CATSRGQLNEKLFF